The rows below give T cell receptor beta chains drawn from one sample of a study of blood T cell repertoires in COVID-19. Libraries were prepared by immunoSEQ multiplex PCR; TCRdb keeps only in-frame clonotypes and omits some of them. The sample has fewer than 250,000 clones; more than 85% are singletons. The sample comprised peripheral blood. These receptors were obtained from a man between 40 and 49 years old with acute or convalescent COVID-19. Each CDR3 is given with its conserved first and last residue. D genes are given only for firm matches. Clone sizes are given selectively: once, few, many, or a class where the clone is expanded.

V gene: TRBV27; clone size: NA; D gene: NA; J gene: TRBJ2-7; CDR3 protein: CASSNWDWGAYEQYF; CDR3 DNA: TGTGCCAGCAGTAATTGGGACTGGGGAGCCTACGAGCAGTACTTC
V gene: TRBV4-1; clone size: NA; D gene: NA; J gene: TRBJ2-7; CDR3 protein: CASSQVPPQLSSYEQYF; CDR3 DNA: TGCGCCAGCAGCCAAGTACCCCCGCAGTTATCCTCCTACGAGCAGTACTTC
V gene: TRBV4-3; clone size: NA; D gene: TRBD1; J gene: TRBJ2-7; CDR3 protein: CASSLTWDRSYEQYF; CDR3 DNA: TGCGCCAGCAGCCTGACGTGGGACAGGTCCTACGAGCAGTACTTC
V gene: TRBV6-5; clone size: NA; D gene: NA; J gene: TRBJ2-7; CDR3 protein: CASSYSSAYEQYF; CDR3 DNA: TGTGCCAGCAGTTACTCGAGCGCCTACGAGCAGTACTTC
V gene: TRBV7-9; clone size: NA; D gene: NA; J gene: TRBJ2-2; CDR3 protein: CASSPEGAGELFF; CDR3 DNA: TGTGCCAGCAGCCCTGAGGGCGCCGGGGAGCTGTTTTTT
V gene: TRBV7-2; clone size: NA; D gene: TRBD2; J gene: TRBJ2-1; CDR3 protein: CASSSGTSGRGTFF; CDR3 DNA: TGTGCCAGCAGCTCGGGGACTAGCGGGAGAGGAACGTTCTTC
V gene: TRBV19; clone size: NA; D gene: TRBD2; J gene: TRBJ2-1; CDR3 protein: CASSIQRVAGGQVNEQFF; CDR3 DNA: TGTGCCAGTAGTATTCAGCGGGTAGCGGGGGGGCAGGTCAATGAGCAGTTCTTC
V gene: TRBV5-4; clone size: many; D gene: TRBD1; J gene: TRBJ1-2; CDR3 protein: CASSLGDRDWGYTF; CDR3 DNA: TGTGCCAGCAGCTTGGGGGACAGGGACTGGGGCTACACCTTC
V gene: TRBV7-9; clone size: many; D gene: TRBD1; J gene: TRBJ2-1; CDR3 protein: CASSPAGTGGYNEQFF; CDR3 DNA: TGTGCCAGCAGCCCGGCCGGGACAGGGGGCTACAATGAGCAGTTCTTC
V gene: TRBV5-1; clone size: NA; D gene: TRBD1; J gene: TRBJ2-1; CDR3 protein: CASSPLGQGANEQFF; CDR3 DNA: TGCGCCAGCAGCCCTTTGGGACAGGGGGCCAATGAGCAGTTCTTC
V gene: TRBV7-9; clone size: NA; D gene: NA; J gene: TRBJ1-2; CDR3 protein: CASSPGEGGYTF; CDR3 DNA: TGTGCCAGCAGCCCTGGAGAGGGTGGCTACACCTTC
V gene: TRBV19; clone size: NA; D gene: TRBD1; J gene: TRBJ1-3; CDR3 protein: CASNRQGAGNTIYF; CDR3 DNA: TGTGCCAGTAACCGACAGGGGGCTGGAAACACCATATATTTT
V gene: TRBV25-1; clone size: once; D gene: NA; J gene: TRBJ1-1; CDR3 protein: CASSDGSGGDTEAFF; CDR3 DNA: TGTGCCAGCAGTGACGGGTCCGGGGGGGACACTGAAGCTTTCTTT
V gene: TRBV4-2; clone size: NA; D gene: TRBD1; J gene: TRBJ1-4; CDR3 protein: CASSQEYRQGAGEKLFF; CDR3 DNA: TGTGCCAGCAGCCAAGAGTACCGCCAGGGGGCGGGCGAAAAACTGTTTTTT
V gene: TRBV29-1; clone size: NA; D gene: NA; J gene: TRBJ2-7; CDR3 protein: CSVGPPEDFYEQYF; CDR3 DNA: TGCAGCGTTGGCCCCCCCGAGGATTTCTACGAGCAGTACTTC
V gene: TRBV4-2; clone size: NA; D gene: NA; J gene: TRBJ1-1; CDR3 protein: CASSPRVNTEAFF; CDR3 DNA: TGTGCCAGCAGCCCGAGGGTGAACACTGAAGCTTTCTTT
V gene: TRBV3-1/TRBV3-2; clone size: NA; D gene: TRBD2; J gene: TRBJ2-7; CDR3 protein: CASSSPGGGGDEQYF; CDR3 DNA: TGTGCCAGCAGCTCCCCGGGGGGGGGCGGCGACGAGCAGTACTTC
V gene: TRBV19; clone size: NA; D gene: TRBD2; J gene: TRBJ2-1; CDR3 protein: CASSIGEGGSGRGSYNEQFF; CDR3 DNA: TGTGCCAGTAGTATAGGAGAGGGCGGTAGCGGGAGGGGTTCCTACAATGAGCAGTTCTTC
V gene: TRBV7-9; clone size: NA; D gene: TRBD2; J gene: TRBJ2-1; CDR3 protein: CASSDRTSGRNNEQFF; CDR3 DNA: TGTGCCAGCAGTGATAGGACTAGCGGGCGGAACAATGAGCAGTTCTTC
V gene: TRBV19; clone size: NA; D gene: TRBD1; J gene: TRBJ2-1; CDR3 protein: CASSPNGQGSYNEQFF; CDR3 DNA: TGTGCCAGTAGTCCCAATGGACAGGGGTCCTACAATGAGCAGTTCTTC
V gene: TRBV18; clone size: NA; D gene: TRBD1; J gene: TRBJ1-1; CDR3 protein: CASSLGTGGVNTEAFF; CDR3 DNA: TGTGCCAGCTCACTCGGGACAGGGGGCGTGAACACTGAAGCTTTCTTT
V gene: TRBV27; clone size: NA; D gene: TRBD2; J gene: TRBJ2-1; CDR3 protein: CASSELRAGRYNEQFF; CDR3 DNA: TGTGCCAGCAGTGAACTCCGAGCGGGACGATACAATGAGCAGTTCTTC
V gene: TRBV4-3; clone size: NA; D gene: NA; J gene: TRBJ1-2; CDR3 protein: CASSLGANYGYTF; CDR3 DNA: TGCGCCAGCAGCCTAGGGGCCAACTATGGCTACACCTTC
V gene: TRBV5-1; clone size: NA; D gene: NA; J gene: TRBJ2-2; CDR3 protein: CASSLYSGFSNTGELFF; CDR3 DNA: TGCGCCAGCAGCTTGTACAGCGGGTTCTCGAACACCGGGGAGCTGTTTTTT
V gene: TRBV5-1; clone size: once; D gene: NA; J gene: TRBJ2-1; CDR3 protein: CASSSGLAYNEQFF; CDR3 DNA: TGCGCCAGCAGCTCAGGACTGGCCTACAATGAGCAGTTCTTC
V gene: TRBV2; clone size: NA; D gene: NA; J gene: TRBJ1-2; CDR3 protein: CASQDSYYGYTF; CDR3 DNA: TGTGCCAGCCAGGACAGTTACTATGGCTACACCTTC
V gene: TRBV28; clone size: NA; D gene: NA; J gene: TRBJ1-4; CDR3 protein: CASSYLSAEKLFF; CDR3 DNA: TGTGCCAGCAGTTACTTATCTGCCGAAAAACTGTTTTTT
V gene: TRBV27; clone size: NA; D gene: TRBD1; J gene: TRBJ2-5; CDR3 protein: CASRPGQGGGETQYF; CDR3 DNA: TGTGCCAGCAGACCGGGACAGGGAGGAGGTGAGACCCAGTACTTC
V gene: TRBV2; clone size: NA; D gene: TRBD2; J gene: TRBJ2-3; CDR3 protein: CAGRTSGGSADTQYF; CDR3 DNA: TGTGCCGGCAGGACTAGCGGTGGTAGCGCAGATACGCAGTATTTT
V gene: TRBV24-1; clone size: NA; D gene: NA; J gene: TRBJ2-1; CDR3 protein: CATSDFVAEQFF; CDR3 DNA: TGTGCCACCAGTGATTTTGTGGCTGAGCAGTTCTTC
V gene: TRBV7-3; clone size: once; D gene: NA; J gene: TRBJ2-1; CDR3 protein: CASSLSGGEQFF; CDR3 DNA: TGTGCCAGCAGTCTTAGCGGAGGGGAGCAGTTCTTC